One sample yielded the 20 T cell receptor beta chains listed below, sequenced in a study of blood T cell repertoires in COVID-19. Only in-frame clones appear in the TCRdb table, and some are missing; sequencing was by immunoSEQ multiplex PCR. The sample has about 100,000 clones; around 73% are singletons. Material: peripheral blood. The receptor source for this set is a man aged 55-75 years with active or convalescent COVID-19.

The genes are TRBV5-1 and TRBJ2-1, with 8 bases fitting TRBD1. The CDR3 sequence is 15 residues long. Germline loops: CDR1 SGHRS, CDR2 YFSETQ. The J segment lost 5 bases and the V segment lost 3 bases, leaving 7 bases of the junction unmatched. The chain's CDR3 is CASSSGTGGNNEQFF. As DNA, the CDR3 is TGCGCCAGCAGCTCTGGGACAGGAGGGAACAATGAGCAGTTCTTC.

The chain uses TRBV11-2 and TRBJ2-5; 7 bases fit TRBD2. The germline V gene has CDR1 SGHAT and CDR2 FQNNGV. The CDR3 has 16 residues. V gave up 2 bases and J gave up 2 bases; unmatched junction bases: 8. CDR3 sequence: CASSLYLTSEQETQYF. In DNA, the CDR3 is TGTGCCAGCAGCTTATACCTCACTAGCGAGCAAGAGACCCAGTACTTC.

This CDR3 is CAISAAVSPLHF. CDR3 nucleotides: TGTGCCATCAGTGCCGCGGTTTCACCCCTCCACTTT. The rearrangement links TRBV10-3 to TRBJ1-6; D is uncertain. From germline, CDR1 is ENHRY and CDR2 SYGVKD. Trimming removed 4 bases at V and 9 bases at J, with 7 bases between. The CDR3 sequence is 12 residues long.

The chain uses TRBV28 and TRBJ1-1; possible D gene TRBD1, 6 bases. This CDR3 has 11 amino acids. V lost 6 bases, J lost 8 bases, and 10 bases lay in between. Germline V gene sequence: CDR1 MDHEN, CDR2 SYDVKM. The CDR3 sequence is CASRLDREAFF. CDR3 DNA: TGTGCCAGCAGGCTTGACAGGGAAGCTTTCTTT. Full variable domain (missing parts from reference TRBV28 and TRBJ1-1): DVKVTQSSRYLVKRTGEKVFLECVQDMDHENMFWYRQDPGLGLRLIYFSYDVKMKEKGDIPEGYSVSREKKERFSLILESASTNQTSMYLCASRLDREAFFGQGTRLTVV.

The V and J genes are TRBV7-3 and TRBJ2-3; D gene unclear. CDR1 is SGHTA and CDR2 is FQGTGA in the germline V gene. Trimming pared 5 bases from V and 3 bases from J, leaving 9 bases between. The CDR3 consists of 13 residues. CDR3 bases: TGTGCCAGCAGCAATCAGAGGACAGATACGCAGTATTTT. It yields the protein CASSNQRTDTQYF.

This chain joins TRBV5-4 and TRBJ1-2; 7 positions match TRBD1. Germline CDR1 SGHNT, CDR2 YYREEE (reference sequence). V dropped 1 base and J dropped 4; count of bases not matched to a gene: 7. There are 15 residues in the CDR3. CDR3 region: CASSLNRGQSYGYTF. CDR3 bases: TGTGCCAGCAGCTTGAACCGGGGACAGTCCTATGGCTACACCTTC.

The chain uses TRBV5-1 and TRBJ2-1; a possible D gene is TRBD2 (6 bases). Germline V lookup: CDR1 SGHRS, CDR2 YFSETQ. V was trimmed by 2 bases and J by 4 bases, leaving 10 bases between them. The length of the CDR3 is 14 residues. CDR3 in amino acids: CASSFRDLYNEQFF. The DNA of the CDR3 is TGCGCCAGCAGCTTTCGGGACTTATACAATGAGCAGTTCTTC.

This clone was seen more than once but under ten times. The chain links TRBV5-1 to TRBJ2-3; D is unresolved. V was trimmed by 3 bases and J by 2 bases, leaving 4 bases between them. The CDR3 is 12 amino acids. Germline V gene sequence: CDR1 SGHRS, CDR2 YFSETQ. CDR3 coding DNA: TGCGCCAGCAGCTATATCACAGATACGCAGTATTTT. It specifies CASSYITDTQYF.

This clone was detected once. The chain is built from TRBV19 and TRBJ2-2, with 10 bases matching TRBD1. The CDR3 contains 15 residues. Germline trimming cut 6 bases from V and 7 bases from J; bases unmatched to any gene: 8. CDR1 is LNHDA and CDR2 is SQIVND in the germline V gene (reference sequence). CDR3 bases: TGTGCCAGTAGATGGAGACAGGGGGCTATCGGGGAGCTGTTTTTT. The encoded protein is CASRWRQGAIGELFF.

The chain recombines TRBV7-2 with TRBJ2-4; 8 nucleotides match TRBD1. With V trimmed by 0 bases and J by 1 base, 14 bases remained unmatched. The CDR3 spans 20 residues. Germline V gene data show CDR1 as SGHTA and CDR2 as FQGNSA. CDR3: CASSLAPTGVPRTAKNIQYF. In nucleotides, the CDR3 is TGTGCCAGCAGCTTAGCCCCGACAGGGGTCCCGCGGACGGCCAAAAACATTCAGTACTTC.

The V gene is TRBV10-3, the J gene TRBJ2-4; D may be TRBD2 (5 bases). This CDR3 has 12 residues. V lost 3 bases and J lost 7, with 7 bases in between. Germline CDR1 is ENHRY and CDR2 is SYGVKD. In DNA form, the CDR3 reads TGTGCCATCAGTGATAGCGCGAACATTCAGTACTTC. This encodes CAISDSANIQYF.

The chain recombines TRBV7-9 with TRBJ1-4; D is possibly TRBD1 (6 bases). This CDR3 is 15 amino acids long. Between the trimmed V and J ends, which lost 5 bases and 0 bases, there was a span of 10 bases. The germline CDR1 and CDR2 sequences are SEHNR and FQNEAQ (reference sequence). The chain's CDR3 is CASSPTGTTNEKLFF. The CDR3 coding sequence is TGTGCCAGCAGCCCAACAGGGACAACTAATGAAAAACTGTTTTTT.

The gene calls are TRBV18 and TRBJ2-3; 8 bases are shared with TRBD2. CDR1 is KGHSH and CDR2 is LQKENI in the germline V gene. The CDR3 has 14 amino acids. V lost 6 bases, J lost 7 bases, and 9 bases stayed unmatched. The CDR3 loop is CASSSPAGEHTQYF. In DNA, the CDR3 is TGTGCCAGCTCGTCTCCAGCGGGGGAGCATACGCAGTATTTT.

This clone was found once. The genes are TRBV7-2 and TRBJ1-5; D unclear. The V gene lost 5 bases and the J gene lost 2 bases, with 13 bases spanning the gap. This CDR3 contains 15 residues. CDR1 SGHTA and CDR2 FQGNSA come from the germline V gene. The CDR3 protein is CASSPMGVGNQPQHF. CDR3 coding DNA: TGTGCCAGCAGCCCCATGGGCGTTGGCAATCAGCCCCAGCATTTT.

The chain uses TRBV6-5 and TRBJ1-2, with D possibly TRBD1 on 6 matching bases. Germline CDR1 is MNHEY and CDR2 is SVGAGI. Trimming took 6 bases from V and 8 from J, leaving 22 bases between them. This CDR3 has 15 amino acids. Here the CDR3 reads CASSLNPAGEQGYTF. In nucleotides, the CDR3 is TGTGCCAGCAGCCTAAATCCTGCAGGGGAGCAAGGCTACACCTTC.

The chain joins TRBV10-2 to TRBJ1-2; D gene unclear. Trimming shortened V by 0 bases and J by 3 bases, and 11 bases separated the two germline ends. The CDR3 is 15 residues long. The V gene's germline CDR1 is WSHSY and CDR2 SAAADI. This CDR3 reads CASSESRRAYYGYTF. In DNA form, the CDR3 reads TGCGCCAGCAGTGAGTCACGGAGGGCTTACTATGGCTACACCTTC.

The chain carries TRBV5-8 and TRBJ1-1, with D possibly being TRBD1 (5 bases). Germline V gene data show CDR1 as SGHTS and CDR2 as YDEGEE. V was pared by 0 bases and J by 1 base, with 13 bases between. The length of the CDR3 is 16 residues. CDR3 loop: CASSLEGRATNTEAFF. In DNA, the CDR3 is TGTGCCAGCAGCTTGGAGGGCAGGGCGACGAACACTGAAGCTTTCTTT.

V and J are TRBV11-2 and TRBJ2-3; weak D call: TRBD1 (6 bases). The V end lost 1 base, the J end lost 7 bases, and 27 bases lay between the germline ends. Germline V gene sequence: CDR1 SGHAT, CDR2 FQNNGV. This CDR3 region has 19 residues. CDR3 amino acids: CASSLGRSLGAPSSHTQYF. The CDR3 DNA is TGTGCCAGCAGCTTAGGTCGGAGTTTGGGGGCCCCCTCGTCACATACGCAGTATTTT. The whole variable domain, filled in from reference TRBV11-2 and TRBJ2-3, reads EAGVAQSPRYKIIEKRQSVAFWCNPISGHATLYWYQQILGQGPKLLIQFQNNGVVDDSQLPKDRFSAERLKGVDSTLKIQPAKLEDSAVYLCASSLGRSLGAPSSHTQYFGPGTRLTVL.

V gene TRBV5-4 combines with J gene TRBJ2-2; unclear D gene. The V end was cut by 0 bases, the J end by 2 bases, with 8 bases between. The CDR3 covers 15 residues. Germline lookup yields CDR1 SGHNT and CDR2 YYREEE (reference sequence). CDR3 loop: CASSLGQINTGELFF. The CDR3 DNA reads TGTGCCAGCAGCTTGGGGCAGATCAACACCGGGGAGCTGTTTTTT.

This clone was found once. J is TRBJ2-1 and V is TRBV25-1, with TRBD2 matching over 7 bases. In germline, CDR1 is MGHDK, CDR2 SYGVNS. CDR3 length: 15 amino acids. The V segment lost 5 bases and the J segment 7 bases; nucleotides outside the gene matches: 11. The CDR3 loop is CASSSPSGPSNEQFF. CDR3 nucleotide sequence: TGTGCCAGCAGTTCGCCTAGCGGACCTTCAAATGAGCAGTTCTTC.